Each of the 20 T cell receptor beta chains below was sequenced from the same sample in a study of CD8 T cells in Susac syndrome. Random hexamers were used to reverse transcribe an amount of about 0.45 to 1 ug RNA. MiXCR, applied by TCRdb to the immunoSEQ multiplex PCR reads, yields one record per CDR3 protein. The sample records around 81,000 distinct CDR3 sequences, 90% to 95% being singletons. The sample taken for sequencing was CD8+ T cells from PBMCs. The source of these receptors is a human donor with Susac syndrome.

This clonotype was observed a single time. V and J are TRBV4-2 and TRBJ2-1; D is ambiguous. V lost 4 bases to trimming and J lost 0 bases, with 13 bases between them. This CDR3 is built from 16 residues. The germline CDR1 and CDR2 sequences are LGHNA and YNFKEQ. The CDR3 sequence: CASSPRATSSYNEQFF. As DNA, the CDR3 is TGTGCCAGCAGCCCTAGGGCGACCTCCTCCTACAATGAGCAGTTCTTC.

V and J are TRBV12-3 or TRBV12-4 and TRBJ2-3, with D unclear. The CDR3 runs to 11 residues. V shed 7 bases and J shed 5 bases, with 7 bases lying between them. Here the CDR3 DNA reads TGTGCCAGCACCAGTGGAGATACGCAGTATTTT. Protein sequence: CASTSGDTQYF.

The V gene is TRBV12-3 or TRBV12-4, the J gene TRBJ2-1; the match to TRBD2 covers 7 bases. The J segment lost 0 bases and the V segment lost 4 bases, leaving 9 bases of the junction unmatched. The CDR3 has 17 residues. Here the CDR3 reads CASSSFGEGRSYNEQFF. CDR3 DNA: TGTGCCAGCAGTTCCTTCGGGGAGGGCCGCTCCTACAATGAGCAGTTCTTC.

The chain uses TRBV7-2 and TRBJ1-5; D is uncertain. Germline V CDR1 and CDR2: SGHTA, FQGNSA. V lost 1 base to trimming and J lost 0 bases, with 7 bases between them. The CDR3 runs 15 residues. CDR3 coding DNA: TGTGCCAGCAGCTTAGGAGACTATAGCAATCAGCCCCAGCATTTT. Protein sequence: CASSLGDYSNQPQHF.

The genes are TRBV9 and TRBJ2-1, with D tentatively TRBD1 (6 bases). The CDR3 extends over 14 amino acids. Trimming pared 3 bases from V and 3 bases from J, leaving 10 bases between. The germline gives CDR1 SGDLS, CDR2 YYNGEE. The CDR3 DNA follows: TGTGCCAGCAGCGACCGGGACAACTACAATGAGCAGTTCTTC. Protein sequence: CASSDRDNYNEQFF. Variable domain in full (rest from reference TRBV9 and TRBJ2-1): DSGVTQTPKHLITATGQRVTLRCSPRSGDLSVYWYQQSLDQGLQFLIQYYNGEERAKGNILERFSAQQFPDLHSELNLSSLELGDSALYFCASSDRDNYNEQFFGPGTRLTVL.

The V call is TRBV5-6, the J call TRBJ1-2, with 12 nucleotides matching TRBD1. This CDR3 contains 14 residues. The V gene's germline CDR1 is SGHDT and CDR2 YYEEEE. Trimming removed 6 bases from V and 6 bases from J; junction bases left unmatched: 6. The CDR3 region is CASKHGTGGDGYTF. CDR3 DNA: TGTGCCAGCAAACACGGGACAGGGGGCGATGGCTACACCTTC.

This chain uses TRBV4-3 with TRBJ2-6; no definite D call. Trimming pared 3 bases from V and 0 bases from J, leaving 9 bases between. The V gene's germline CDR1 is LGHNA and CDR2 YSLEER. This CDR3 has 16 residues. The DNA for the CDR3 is TGCGCCAGCAGCCACTTATTTGACTCTGGGGCCAACGTCCTGACTTTC. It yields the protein CASSHLFDSGANVLTF.

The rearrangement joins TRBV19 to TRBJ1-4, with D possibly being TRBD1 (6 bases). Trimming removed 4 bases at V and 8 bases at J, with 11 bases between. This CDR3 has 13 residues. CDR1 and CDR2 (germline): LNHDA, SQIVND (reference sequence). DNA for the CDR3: TGTGCCAGTAGTAGCACAGGGAGGGAAAAACTGTTTTTT. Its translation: CASSSTGREKLFF.

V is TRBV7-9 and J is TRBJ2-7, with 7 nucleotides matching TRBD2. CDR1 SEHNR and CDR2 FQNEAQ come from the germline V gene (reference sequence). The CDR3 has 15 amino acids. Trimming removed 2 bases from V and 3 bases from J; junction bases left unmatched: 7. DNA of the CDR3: TGTGCCAGCAGCTTACCGGGACTATCGCTCTACGAGCAGTACTTC. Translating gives CASSLPGLSLYEQYF.

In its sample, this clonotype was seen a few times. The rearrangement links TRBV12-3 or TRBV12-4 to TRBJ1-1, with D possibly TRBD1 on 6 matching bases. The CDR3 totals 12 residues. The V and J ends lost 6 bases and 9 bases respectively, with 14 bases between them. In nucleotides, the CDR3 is TGTGCCAGCAGCCCCCCACAGGGTAAAGCTTTCTTT. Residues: CASSPPQGKAFF.

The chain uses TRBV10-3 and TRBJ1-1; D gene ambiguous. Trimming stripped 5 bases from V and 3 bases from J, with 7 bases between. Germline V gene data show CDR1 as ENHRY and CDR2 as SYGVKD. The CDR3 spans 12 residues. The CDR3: CAISYGDTEAFF. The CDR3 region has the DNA TGTGCCATCAGTTATGGGGACACTGAAGCTTTCTTT.

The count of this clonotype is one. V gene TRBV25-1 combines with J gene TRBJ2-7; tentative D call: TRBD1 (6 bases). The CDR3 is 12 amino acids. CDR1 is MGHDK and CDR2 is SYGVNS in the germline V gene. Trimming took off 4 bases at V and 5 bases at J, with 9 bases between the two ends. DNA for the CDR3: TGTGCCAGCAGTGGAAACAGGGACGAGCAGTACTTC. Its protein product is CASSGNRDEQYF.

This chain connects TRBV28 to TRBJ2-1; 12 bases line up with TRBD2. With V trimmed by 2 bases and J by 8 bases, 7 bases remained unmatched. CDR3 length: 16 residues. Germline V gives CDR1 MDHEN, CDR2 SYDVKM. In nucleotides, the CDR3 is TGTGCCAGCAGTTTACTAGCGGGAGGGCCCTCTTATGAGCAGTTCTTC. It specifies CASSLLAGGPSYEQFF.

CDR3 coding DNA: TGTGCCAGCAGTTACTTCAACGGACAGGGGATCTATGGCTACACCTTC. It specifies CASSYFNGQGIYGYTF. This chain links TRBV6-5 with TRBJ1-2, with 9 bases matching TRBD1. The CDR3 length is 16 residues. The V segment lost 1 base and the J segment 4 bases; nucleotides outside the gene matches: 7. CDR1 and CDR2 (germline): MNHEY, SVGAGI.

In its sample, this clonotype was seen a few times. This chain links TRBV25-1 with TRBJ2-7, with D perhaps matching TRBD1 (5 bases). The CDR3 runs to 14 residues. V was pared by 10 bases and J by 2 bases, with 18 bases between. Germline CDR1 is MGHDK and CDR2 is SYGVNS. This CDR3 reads CATMPTGPTYEQYF. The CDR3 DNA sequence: TGTGCCACCATGCCCACAGGACCAACCTACGAGCAGTACTTC.

The CDR3 DNA sequence: TGTGCCAGCAGTTCGGATAAGGCTAGCACAGATACGCAGTATTTT. Residues: CASSSDKASTDTQYF. V gene TRBV28 combines with J gene TRBJ2-3; D is uncertain. CDR1 MDHEN and CDR2 SYDVKM come from the germline V gene. This CDR3 spans 15 amino acids. V was clipped by 4 bases and J by 0 bases, with 11 bases between them.

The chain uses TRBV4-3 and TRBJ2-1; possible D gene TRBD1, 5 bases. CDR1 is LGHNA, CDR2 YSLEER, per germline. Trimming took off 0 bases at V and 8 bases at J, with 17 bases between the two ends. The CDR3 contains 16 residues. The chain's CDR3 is CASSQDVRSGWDEQFF. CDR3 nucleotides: TGCGCCAGCAGCCAAGATGTTAGATCAGGGTGGGATGAGCAGTTCTTC.

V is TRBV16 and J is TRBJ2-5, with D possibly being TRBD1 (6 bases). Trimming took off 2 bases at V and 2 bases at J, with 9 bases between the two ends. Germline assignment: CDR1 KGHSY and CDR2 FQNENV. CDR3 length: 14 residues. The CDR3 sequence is CASSQRTVQETQYF. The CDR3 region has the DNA TGTGCCAGCAGCCAACGGACAGTTCAAGAGACCCAGTACTTC.

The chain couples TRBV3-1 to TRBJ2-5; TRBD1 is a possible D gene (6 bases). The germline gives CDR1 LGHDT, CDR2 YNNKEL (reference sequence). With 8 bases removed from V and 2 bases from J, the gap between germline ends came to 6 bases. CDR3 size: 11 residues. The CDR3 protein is CASGQQETQYF. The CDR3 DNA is TGTGCCAGCGGACAGCAAGAGACCCAGTACTTC.

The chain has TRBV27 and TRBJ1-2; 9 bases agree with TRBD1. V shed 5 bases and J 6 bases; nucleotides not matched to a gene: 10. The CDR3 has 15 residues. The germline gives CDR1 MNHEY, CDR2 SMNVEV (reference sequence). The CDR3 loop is CASSTLRDRVDGYTF. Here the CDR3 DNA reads TGTGCCAGCAGTACCCTACGGGACAGGGTTGATGGCTACACCTTC.